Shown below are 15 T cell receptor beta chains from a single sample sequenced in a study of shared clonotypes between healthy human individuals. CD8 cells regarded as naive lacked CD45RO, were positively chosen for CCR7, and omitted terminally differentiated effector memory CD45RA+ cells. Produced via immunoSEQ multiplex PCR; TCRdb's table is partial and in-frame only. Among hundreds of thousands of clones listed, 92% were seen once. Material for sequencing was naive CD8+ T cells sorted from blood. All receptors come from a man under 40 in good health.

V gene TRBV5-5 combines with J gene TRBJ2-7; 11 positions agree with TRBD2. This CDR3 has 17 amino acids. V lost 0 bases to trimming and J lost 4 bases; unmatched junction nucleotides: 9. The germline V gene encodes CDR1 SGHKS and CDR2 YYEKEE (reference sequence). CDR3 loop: CASSLGPLAGEIYEQYF. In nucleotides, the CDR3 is TGTGCCAGCAGCTTGGGCCCACTAGCGGGGGAGATATACGAGCAGTACTTC.

The CDR3: CASSDSKLAYNEQFF. In nucleotides, the CDR3 is TGTGCCAGCAGTGACTCTAAGCTAGCCTACAATGAGCAGTTCTTC. J is TRBJ2-1 and V is TRBV6-4; D gene ambiguous. The CDR3 totals 15 residues. Trimming took 0 bases from V and 2 from J, leaving 8 bases between them. CDR1 is MRHNA, CDR2 SNTAGT, per germline.

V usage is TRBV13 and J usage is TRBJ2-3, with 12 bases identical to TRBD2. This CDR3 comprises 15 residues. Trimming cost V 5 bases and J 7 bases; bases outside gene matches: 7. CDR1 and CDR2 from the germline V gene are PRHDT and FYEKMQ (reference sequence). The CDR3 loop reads CASSPRTSGTHTQYF. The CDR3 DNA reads TGTGCCAGCAGCCCCAGGACTAGCGGGACGCATACGCAGTATTTT.

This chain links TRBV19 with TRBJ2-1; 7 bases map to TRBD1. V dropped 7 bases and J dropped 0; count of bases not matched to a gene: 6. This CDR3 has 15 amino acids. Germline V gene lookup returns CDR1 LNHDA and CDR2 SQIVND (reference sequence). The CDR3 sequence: CASTTGDHSYNEQFF. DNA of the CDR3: TGTGCCAGTACCACAGGGGACCACTCCTACAATGAGCAGTTCTTC. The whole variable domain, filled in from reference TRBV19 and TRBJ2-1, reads DGGITQSPKYLFRKEGQNVTLSCEQNLNHDAMYWYRQDPGQGLRLIYYSQIVNDFQKGDIAEGYSVSREKKESFPLTVTSAQKNPTAFYLCASTTGDHSYNEQFFGPGTRLTVL.

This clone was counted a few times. The CDR3 coding sequence is TGTGCCAGCAGCTCCCGTGTGGGAGGAACCTACGAGCAGTACTTC. This codes for CASSSRVGGTYEQYF. This chain uses TRBV7-9 with TRBJ2-7; a weak D match, TRBD2 (6 bases). This CDR3 region has 15 residues. With 4 bases removed from V and 2 bases from J, the gap between germline ends came to 15 bases. Germline V gene lookup returns CDR1 SEHNR and CDR2 FQNEAQ (reference sequence).

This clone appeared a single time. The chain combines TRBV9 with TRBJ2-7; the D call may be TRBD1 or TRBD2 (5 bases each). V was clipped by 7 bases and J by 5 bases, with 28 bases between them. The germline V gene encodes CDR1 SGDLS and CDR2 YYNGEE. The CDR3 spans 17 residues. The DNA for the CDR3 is TGTGCCAGCTCAAGTCGGGACCGCAGCGGATCGGCTAACGAGCAGTACTTC. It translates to CASSSRDRSGSANEQYF.

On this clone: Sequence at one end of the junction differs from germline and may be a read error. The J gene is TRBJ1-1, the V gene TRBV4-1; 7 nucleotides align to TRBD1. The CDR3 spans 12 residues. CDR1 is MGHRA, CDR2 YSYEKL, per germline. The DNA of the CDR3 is TGCGCCAGCAGCCAATGGGCAGGGGGTTTCTCCTTT. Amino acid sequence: CASSQWAGGFSF.

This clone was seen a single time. Written as DNA, the CDR3 is TGTGCCAACCCCAGGCCTGAGTCCTACGAGCAGTACTTC. This codes for CANPRPESYEQYF. This chain connects TRBV6-9 to TRBJ2-7; the D is unclear. Germline V gene data show CDR1 as MNHGY and CDR2 as SVAAGI. CDR3 length: 13 amino acids. V gave up 10 bases and J gave up 1 base, with 14 bases separating them.

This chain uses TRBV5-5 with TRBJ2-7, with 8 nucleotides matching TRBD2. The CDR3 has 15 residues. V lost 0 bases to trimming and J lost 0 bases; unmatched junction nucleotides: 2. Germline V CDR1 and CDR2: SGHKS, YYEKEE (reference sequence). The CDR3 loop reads CASSLGLASSYEQYF. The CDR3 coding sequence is TGTGCCAGCAGCTTGGGACTAGCGAGCTCCTACGAGCAGTACTTC.

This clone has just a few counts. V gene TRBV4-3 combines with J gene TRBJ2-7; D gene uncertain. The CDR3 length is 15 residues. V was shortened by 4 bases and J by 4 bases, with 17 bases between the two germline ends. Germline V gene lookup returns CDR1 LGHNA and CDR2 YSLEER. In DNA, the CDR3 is TGCGCCAGCAGCCCGACGAGCAGTGGGATGTACGAGCAGTACTTC. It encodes CASSPTSSGMYEQYF.

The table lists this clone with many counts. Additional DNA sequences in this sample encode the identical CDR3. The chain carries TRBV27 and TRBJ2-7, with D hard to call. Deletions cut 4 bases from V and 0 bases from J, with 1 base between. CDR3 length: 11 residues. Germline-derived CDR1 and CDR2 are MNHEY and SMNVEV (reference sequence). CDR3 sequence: CASSSSYEQYF. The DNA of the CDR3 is TGTGCCAGCAGTTCCTCCTACGAGCAGTACTTC.

The CDR3, as DNA: TGTGCCAGCAGCTTAGTAATAGCTAGCGGGAGCGGTGAGCAGTACTTC. Its protein product is CASSLVIASGSGEQYF. The V call is TRBV7-9, the J call TRBJ2-7; 10 positions match TRBD2. The trim removed 1 base at V and 7 bases at J, leaving 10 bases unmatched. Germline V gene sequence: CDR1 SEHNR, CDR2 FQNEAQ (reference sequence). This CDR3 contains 16 residues.

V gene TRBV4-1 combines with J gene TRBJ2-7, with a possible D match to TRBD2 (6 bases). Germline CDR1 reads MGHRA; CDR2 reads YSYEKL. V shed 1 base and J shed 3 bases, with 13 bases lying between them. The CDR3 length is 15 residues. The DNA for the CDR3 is TGCGCCAGCAGCCAAGTATCGGGGGTGGTCTACGAGCAGTACTTC. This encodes CASSQVSGVVYEQYF.

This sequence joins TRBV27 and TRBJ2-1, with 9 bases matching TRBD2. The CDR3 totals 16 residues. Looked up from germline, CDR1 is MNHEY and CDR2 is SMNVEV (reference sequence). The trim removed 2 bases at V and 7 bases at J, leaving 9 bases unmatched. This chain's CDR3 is CASSLRVAGVENEQFF. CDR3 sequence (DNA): TGTGCCAGCAGTTTAAGGGTAGCGGGAGTAGAGAATGAGCAGTTCTTC.

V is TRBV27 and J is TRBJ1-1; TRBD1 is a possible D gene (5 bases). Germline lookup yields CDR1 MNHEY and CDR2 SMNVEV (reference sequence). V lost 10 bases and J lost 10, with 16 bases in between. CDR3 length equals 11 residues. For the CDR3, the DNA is TGTGCCACCCATCGGGGGGGGAGAGCTTTCTTT. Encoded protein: CATHRGGRAFF.